A single sample gave rise to the 24 T cell receptor beta chains below, sequenced in a study of blood T cells in healthy people across ages. For the second PCR, which ran for roughly 7 to 11 cycles, a sample-barcoded 5' primer and a J-beta primer mix were used. MiXCR was run by TCRdb on the 5' RACE reads, yielding one entry per CDR3 protein. The table lists about 400,000 distinct CDR3 sequences, about 52% of them singletons. The sample was blood. The receptors stem from a man aged 60-69 years in good health.

This chain links TRBV16 with TRBJ2-7, with D perhaps being TRBD1 or TRBD2 (5 bases each). Trimming removed 3 bases from V and 5 bases from J, with 17 bases in between. The CDR3 is 15 amino acids. CDR1 and CDR2 (germline): KGHSY, FQNENV. Written as DNA, the CDR3 is TGTGCCAGCAGCCAGGACTGGGGGTTTCGCGACGAGCAGTACTTC. Its protein product is CASSQDWGFRDEQYF.

This clonotype was seen a handful of times. The gene calls are TRBV24-1 and TRBJ2-5, with a possible D match to TRBD2 (5 bases). Between the trimmed V and J ends, which lost 2 bases and 5 bases, there was a span of 8 bases. The CDR3 has 13 residues. Per germline, CDR1 KGHDR and CDR2 SFDVKD. Here the CDR3 DNA reads TGTGCCACCAGTGATTCGGGGTATGAGACCCAGTACTTC. Its translation: CATSDSGYETQYF.

The rearrangement uses TRBV7-2 and TRBJ2-5, with TRBD2 as a possible D gene (5 bases). V was trimmed by 5 bases and J by 11 bases, leaving 18 bases between them. The CDR3 runs 13 residues. Germline loops: CDR1 SGHTA, CDR2 FQGNSA. The CDR3 sequence: CASSVVREREQYF. The CDR3 DNA reads TGTGCCAGCAGCGTAGTTAGGGAGCGTGAGCAGTACTTC.

The chain uses TRBV5-1 and TRBJ2-3, with D perhaps TRBD2 (6 bases). With 1 base removed from V and 2 bases from J, the gap between germline ends came to 14 bases. Germline V gene lookup returns CDR1 SGHRS and CDR2 YFSETQ. The CDR3 sequence is 16 residues long. The CDR3: CASSLFVAEATDTQYF. CDR3 sequence (DNA): TGCGCCAGCAGCTTGTTTGTAGCGGAAGCCACAGATACGCAGTATTTT.

The chain uses TRBV29-1 and TRBJ2-5, with TRBD2 matching 10 bases. The DNA end is more similar to TRBJ2-7, so the J call may be wrong. The CDR3 consists of 14 residues. The germline gives CDR1 SQVTM, CDR2 ANQGSEA. CDR3 sequence (DNA): TGCAGCGTGGGAGCGGGAGGGCATGTGAACGAGCAGTACTTC. Translation: CSVGAGGHVNEQYF.

The chain recombines TRBV29-1 with TRBJ2-1, with D possibly being TRBD1 (5 bases). CDR3 length: 14 residues. From germline, CDR1 is SQVTM and CDR2 ANQGSEA. V was clipped by 2 bases and J by 4 bases, with 12 bases between them. This CDR3 is CSVERAGNYNEQFF. The CDR3 bases are TGCAGCGTTGAAAGGGCAGGGAATTACAATGAGCAGTTCTTC.

The rearrangement joins TRBV2 to TRBJ1-5; D is ambiguous. The CDR3 is 12 amino acids. Looked up from germline, CDR1 is SNHLY and CDR2 is FYNNEI. V was cut by 11 bases and J by 4 bases, with 12 bases left in between. The CDR3 DNA reads TGTGCCGGGAGAGGGTTAAATCAGCCCCAGCATTTT. Translation gives CAGRGLNQPQHF.

The rearrangement uses TRBV25-1 and TRBJ1-2; D unresolved. The V gene's germline CDR1 is MGHDK and CDR2 SYGVNS. Trimming took 3 bases from V and 7 from J, leaving 9 bases between them. This CDR3 region has 12 residues. CDR3 protein: CASSDQEGGYTF. The CDR3 coding sequence is TGTGCCAGCAGTGATCAGGAAGGTGGCTACACCTTC.

This clonotype was seen only a few times. The rearrangement joins TRBV24-1 to TRBJ2-5; TRBD1 might be the D (7 bases). Trimming removed 4 bases at V and 4 bases at J, with 18 bases between. From germline, CDR1 is KGHDR and CDR2 SFDVKD. This CDR3 region has 16 residues. The chain's CDR3 is CATSDPTGRFRETQYF. CDR3 bases: TGTGCCACCAGTGACCCGACAGGGAGGTTCCGAGAGACCCAGTACTTC.

This sequence joins TRBV12-3 or TRBV12-4 and TRBJ1-1; tentatively, D is TRBD1 (6 bases). The length of the CDR3 is 15 residues. With 6 bases removed from V and 2 bases from J, the gap between germline ends came to 16 bases. The CDR3 nucleotides read TGTGCCAGCAGCTCTATTACACAGGGCAACACTGAAGCTTTCTTT. The encoded protein is CASSSITQGNTEAFF.

V is TRBV4-1 and J is TRBJ2-7, with TRBD2 identical over 10 bases. Germline CDR1 reads MGHRA; CDR2 reads YSYEKL. V was clipped by 3 bases and J by 5 bases; unmatched bases: 4. The CDR3 has 14 residues. The CDR3 loop reads CASSHSLAGDEQYF. In DNA form, the CDR3 reads TGCGCCAGCAGCCATTCCCTAGCGGGGGACGAGCAGTACTTC.

There are a few counts of this clonotype. The CDR3 DNA reads as TGTGCCAGCAGTTACGGTATCGGGAGACTTCCCACTGAAGCTTTCTTT. It yields the protein CASSYGIGRLPTEAFF. The genes are TRBV6-6 and TRBJ1-1; D unresolved. V gave up 2 bases and J gave up 4 bases, with 17 bases separating them. Germline loops: CDR1 MNHNY, CDR2 SVGAGI (reference sequence). CDR3 size: 16 residues.

This clonotype was recorded only once. The junction does not match germline at one end; this may be a read error. The chain has TRBV4-1 and TRBJ2-4, with D maybe TRBD2 (5 bases). CDR1 and CDR2 (germline): MGHRA, YSYEKL. The CDR3 is 16 residues long. CDR3 sequence (DNA): TGCGCCAGCAACCAAGAGCTTCGGGGAGCCAAAAACATTCAGTACTTC. Translated, it gives CASNQELRGAKNIQYF.

The V call is TRBV15, the J call TRBJ2-1; D gene unclear. The CDR3 covers 13 residues. V was shortened by 1 base and J by 9 bases, with 10 bases between the two germline ends. Germline assignment: CDR1 LNHNV and CDR2 YYDKDF (reference sequence). CDR3 sequence (DNA): TGTGCCACCAGCAGAGGAACCCGGAGTGAGCAGTTCTTC. This codes for CATSRGTRSEQFF.

This clonotype was counted ten times or more. The J gene is TRBJ2-3, the V gene TRBV4-3, with 10 nucleotides matching TRBD2. Germline values: CDR1 LGHNA, CDR2 YSLEER. Unmatched junction bases numbered 4, after V lost 2 bases and J lost 2 bases. The CDR3 is made up of 16 amino acids. This CDR3 reads CASSQRLAGATDTQYF. The CDR3 DNA sequence: TGCGCCAGCAGCCAAAGGCTAGCGGGAGCCACAGATACGCAGTATTTT.

Only a few counts were recorded for this clonotype. This chain connects TRBV6-1 to TRBJ1-2, with TRBD1 matching over 7 bases. CDR3 size: 14 residues. Losses at the gene ends were 6 bases for V and 4 bases for J; bases not matched to a gene: 8. The germline V gene has CDR1 MNHNS and CDR2 SASEGT. The CDR3 DNA reads as TGTGCCAGCAGCATAGACAGGGCCACCTATGGCTACACCTTC. Encoded protein: CASSIDRATYGYTF.

This clonotype was seen once. The chain has TRBV20-1 and TRBJ2-1, with a weak D call TRBD1 (5 bases). The CDR3 is made up of 12 amino acids. The germline gives CDR1 DFQATT, CDR2 SNEGSKA (reference sequence). V was trimmed by 2 bases and J by 8 bases, leaving 10 bases between them. The CDR3: CSARKGSDEQFF. CDR3 DNA sequence: TGCAGTGCTAGAAAGGGGTCGGATGAGCAGTTCTTC.

This clonotype was observed at least ten times. V gene TRBV5-1 combines with J gene TRBJ2-7; D unresolved. This CDR3 is built from 15 residues. V lost 0 bases and J lost 0, with 10 bases in between. Germline CDR1 SGHRS, CDR2 YFSETQ. In DNA, the CDR3 is TGCGCCAGCAGCTTGGCGGCAGGAAGCTCCTACGAGCAGTACTTC. Protein product: CASSLAAGSSYEQYF.

The sample holds a few counts of this clonotype. The chain uses TRBV29-1 and TRBJ1-6; D is ambiguous. The CDR3 runs to 18 residues. Between the trimmed V and J ends, which lost 4 bases and 2 bases, there was a span of 21 bases. Per the germline V gene, CDR1 is SQVTM and CDR2 is ANQGSEA. CDR3 bases: TGCAGCGTTGGGAAGTCGGCGGAGGGAAGACCCTATAATTCACCCCTCCACTTT. This codes for CSVGKSAEGRPYNSPLHF.

The chain employs TRBV11-2 and TRBJ2-7; 11 bases map to TRBD1. With V trimmed by 3 bases and J by 3 bases, 4 bases remained unmatched. The germline gives CDR1 SGHAT, CDR2 FQNNGV. The CDR3 has 15 residues. The CDR3, as DNA: TGTGCCAGCAGCTTTGGACAGGGGGCTGTCTACGAGCAGTACTTC. It specifies CASSFGQGAVYEQYF.

To note about this clonotype: It may be a read error: a sequence one base away is much more abundant. The chain is built from TRBV4-2 and TRBJ2-1; 13 positions match TRBD2. The CDR3 spans 15 residues. Germline CDR1 reads LGHNA; CDR2 reads YNFKEQ. CDR3 in DNA: TGTGCCGGCAGCCCCCGACTAGCGGGAGGTCATGAGCAGTTCTTC. Its protein is CAGSPRLAGGHEQFF.

The chain has TRBV20-1 and TRBJ2-3; either TRBD1 or TRBD2 may supply D (5 bases each). The V gene lost 6 bases and the J gene lost 1 base, with 14 bases spanning the gap. This CDR3 region has 14 residues. Germline loops: CDR1 DFQATT, CDR2 SNEGSKA (reference sequence). The CDR3 sequence: CSADGDGGTDTQYF. DNA for the CDR3: TGCAGTGCCGATGGGGACGGGGGCACAGATACGCAGTATTTT.

A few counts support this clonotype. This chain connects TRBV4-2 to TRBJ1-4, with D perhaps TRBD1 (6 bases). Trimming took 0 bases from V and 7 from J, leaving 12 bases between them. Looked up from germline, CDR1 is LGHNA and CDR2 is YNFKEQ. This CDR3 comprises 15 residues. CDR3 DNA sequence: TGTGCCAGCAGCCAAGATTTGAACAGGGTTGAAAAACTGTTTTTT. Its translation: CASSQDLNRVEKLFF.

This chain uses TRBV4-2 with TRBJ2-3, with 9 bases identical to TRBD2. J lost 4 bases, V lost 4 bases, and 6 bases had no gene match. CDR1 and CDR2 (germline): LGHNA, YNFKEQ. The CDR3 runs 15 residues. The CDR3 sequence: CASSRSSGSADTQYF. CDR3 nucleotide sequence: TGTGCCAGCAGCCGGAGTAGCGGGAGTGCAGATACGCAGTATTTT.